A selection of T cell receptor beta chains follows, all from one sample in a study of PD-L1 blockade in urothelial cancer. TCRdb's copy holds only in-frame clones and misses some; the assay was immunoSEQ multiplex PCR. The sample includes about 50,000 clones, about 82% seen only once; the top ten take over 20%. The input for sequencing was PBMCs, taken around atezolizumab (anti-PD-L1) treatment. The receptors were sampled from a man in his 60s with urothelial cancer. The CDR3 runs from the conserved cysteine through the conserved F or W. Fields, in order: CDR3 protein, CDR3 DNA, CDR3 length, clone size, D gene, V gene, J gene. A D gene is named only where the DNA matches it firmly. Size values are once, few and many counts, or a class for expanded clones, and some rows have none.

CASSLTGVTYNEQFF,TGTGCCAGCAGCTTAACGGGAGTGACCTACAATGAGCAGTTCTTC,15,NA,NA,TRBV7-8,TRBJ2-1
CASSYTGQGKKDTQYF,TGTGCCAGCAGCTATACGGGACAGGGAAAGAAAGATACGCAGTATTTT,16,NA,TRBD1,TRBV11-2,TRBJ2-3
CASSQRGASSPLHF,TGTGCCAGCAGCCAGCGGGGGGCGAGTTCACCCCTCCACTTT,14,NA,NA,TRBV14,TRBJ1-6
CSVYGQVNTEAFF,TGCAGCGTCTACGGACAAGTTAACACTGAAGCTTTCTTT,13,NA,NA,TRBV29-1,TRBJ1-1
CSVARLAGTYEQYF,TGCAGCGTTGCTAGACTAGCGGGAACCTACGAGCAGTACTTC,14,NA,TRBD2,TRBV29-1,TRBJ2-7
CATRGMGGFQGNTIYF,TGTGCCACCAGGGGTATGGGGGGTTTTCAAGGAAACACCATATATTTT,16,NA,NA,TRBV15,TRBJ1-3
CASTSPGRAQQPQHF,TGTGCCAGTACTTCCCCTGGGAGGGCCCAACAGCCCCAGCATTTT,15,once,NA,TRBV19,TRBJ1-5
CAWSEQDEQFF,TGTGCCTGGAGTGAACAAGATGAGCAGTTCTTC,11,NA,NA,TRBV30,TRBJ2-1
CASSASGLSLYGYTF,TGTGCCAGCAGCGCCAGCGGACTATCTCTCTACGGCTACACCTTC,15,NA,NA,TRBV6-1,TRBJ1-2
CAISEALAGGPGELFF,TGTGCCATCAGTGAGGCCCTAGCGGGAGGGCCTGGAGAGCTGTTTTTT,16,NA,TRBD2,TRBV10-3,TRBJ2-2
CASRTPGKNTEAFF,TGTGCCAGCAGGACCCCAGGAAAGAACACTGAAGCTTTCTTT,14,NA,NA,TRBV6-5,TRBJ1-1
CASSNPPNRGSGNTIYF,TGTGCCAGCAGCAACCCGCCAAACAGGGGCTCTGGAAACACCATATATTTT,17,NA,TRBD1,TRBV9,TRBJ1-3
CASSLRQGNTEAFF,TGTGCCAGCAGCCTCCGACAGGGTAACACTGAAGCTTTCTTT,14,NA,TRBD1,TRBV7-2,TRBJ1-1
CASREGTDYEQYF,TGTGCCAGCAGGGAGGGTACGGACTACGAGCAGTACTTC,13,NA,NA,TRBV11-1,TRBJ2-7
CASSLVGGVTGELFF,TGTGCCAGCAGCTTAGTCGGGGGTGTCACCGGGGAGCTGTTTTTT,15,NA,NA,TRBV11-1,TRBJ2-2
CASSPTLQQETQYF,TGTGCCAGCTCACCGACATTACAACAAGAGACCCAGTACTTC,14,once,NA,TRBV18,TRBJ2-5
CASSLQDRRSYNEQFF,TGTGCCAGCAGCTTACAGGACAGAAGGTCCTACAATGAGCAGTTCTTC,16,NA,NA,TRBV11-2,TRBJ2-1
CASSPGQNTEAFF,TGTGCCAGCTCCCCAGGACAGAACACTGAAGCTTTCTTT,13,NA,NA,TRBV18,TRBJ1-1
CASLAIRGYRGLGGYTF,TGTGCCAGTCTGGCTATTAGAGGCTACAGGGGTTTGGGGGGCTACACCTTC,17,NA,TRBD1,TRBV28,TRBJ1-2